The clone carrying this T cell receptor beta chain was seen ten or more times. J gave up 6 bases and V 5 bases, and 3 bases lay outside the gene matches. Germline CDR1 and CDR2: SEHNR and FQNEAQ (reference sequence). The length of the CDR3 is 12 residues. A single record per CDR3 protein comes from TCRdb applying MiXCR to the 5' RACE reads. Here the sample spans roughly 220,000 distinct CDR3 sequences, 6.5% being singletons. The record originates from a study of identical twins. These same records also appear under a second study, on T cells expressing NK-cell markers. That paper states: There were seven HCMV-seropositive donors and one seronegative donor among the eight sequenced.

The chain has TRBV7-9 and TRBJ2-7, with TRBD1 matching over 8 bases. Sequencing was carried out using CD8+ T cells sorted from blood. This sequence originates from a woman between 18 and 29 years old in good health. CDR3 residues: CASSGTGGEQYF. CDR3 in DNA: TGTGCCAGCAGCGGCACAGGGGGCGAGCAGTACTTC.